Below, 10 T cell receptor beta chains from the same sample are listed, as sequenced in a study of blood T cell repertoires in COVID-19. TCRdb's copy holds only in-frame clones and misses some; the assay was immunoSEQ multiplex PCR. The table includes about 400,000 clones, just under 90% detected once. Sequencing was done on a sample of PBMCs or T cells enriched from blood (not recorded which). The receptors stem from a woman in her 30s who had recovered from COVID-19.

The rearrangement links TRBV5-1 to TRBJ1-1; 7 bases align to TRBD1. J lost 2 bases, V lost 7 bases, and 8 bases had no gene match. CDR1 SGHRS and CDR2 YFSETQ come from the germline V gene. The CDR3 totals 14 residues. The CDR3 sequence is CASGRDSLNTEAFF. The CDR3 nucleotides read TGCGCCAGCGGACGGGACAGCCTAAACACTGAAGCTTTCTTT.

The chain employs TRBV3-1 (or the pseudogene TRBV3-2) and TRBJ2-1; unclear D gene. Germline V CDR1 and CDR2: LGHDT, YNNKEL (reference sequence). This CDR3 is built from 13 residues. Trimming took 0 bases from V and 6 from J, leaving 6 bases between them. CDR3 in amino acids: CASSQDRFNEQFF. The CDR3 coding sequence is TGTGCCAGCAGCCAAGACAGGTTCAATGAGCAGTTCTTC.

This clone was seen once. The chain joins TRBV14 to TRBJ2-7; 7 positions match TRBD1. Germline loops: CDR1 SGHDN, CDR2 FVKESK. The CDR3 length is 14 residues. J lost 4 bases, V lost 4 bases, and 7 bases had no gene match. CDR3 DNA: TGTGCCAGCAGCCTGGGACAGCTTTCATACGAGCAGTACTTC. Translated: CASSLGQLSYEQYF.

The chain joins TRBV29-1 to TRBJ1-2, with no clear D. Deletions cut 0 bases from V and 8 bases from J, with 10 bases between. This CDR3 contains 12 residues. CDR1 and CDR2 (germline): SQVTM, ANQGSEA. The CDR3 spells CSVEDPGSGYTF. DNA of the CDR3: TGCAGCGTTGAAGATCCCGGGAGCGGCTACACCTTC.

In this sample, this clone turned up once. The chain has TRBV5-5 and TRBJ1-2, with D maybe TRBD1 (6 bases). V was pared by 2 bases and J by 2 bases, with 10 bases between. CDR1 is SGHKS, CDR2 YYEKEE, per germline (reference sequence). The CDR3 totals 14 residues. This CDR3 reads CASSLPGTNYGYTF. DNA of the CDR3: TGTGCCAGCAGCTTACCCGGGACAAACTATGGCTACACCTTC.

The V call is TRBV5-5, the J call TRBJ2-7; D uncertain. The CDR3 totals 15 residues. V was cut by 0 bases and J by 1 base, with 11 bases left in between. The germline gives CDR1 SGHKS, CDR2 YYEKEE (reference sequence). This CDR3 reads CASSLVGDKSYEQYF. As DNA, the CDR3 is TGTGCCAGCAGCTTGGTTGGTGACAAATCCTACGAGCAGTACTTC.

The chain has TRBV11-1 and TRBJ2-1; TRBD2 aligns across 7 bases. V lost 4 bases to trimming and J lost 6 bases; unmatched junction nucleotides: 0. The CDR3 extends over 12 amino acids. The germline V gene encodes CDR1 SGHAT and CDR2 FQDESV (reference sequence). The CDR3 nucleotides are TGTGCCAGCAGCTGGGGGGGCAATGAGCAGTTCTTC. Residues: CASSWGGNEQFF.

This rearrangement joins TRBV7-2 to TRBJ1-2; 8 positions match TRBD1. There are 16 residues in the CDR3. Trimming cost V 3 bases and J 1 base; bases outside gene matches: 7. Germline V lookup: CDR1 SGHTA, CDR2 FQGNSA. The CDR3 region is CASSFRGQGDNYGYTF. DNA of the CDR3: TGTGCCAGCAGCTTCCGTGGACAGGGCGATAACTATGGCTACACCTTC.

This clone has just a few counts. The chain carries TRBV27 and TRBJ1-1; unclear D gene. The germline CDR1 and CDR2 sequences are MNHEY and SMNVEV (reference sequence). The CDR3 is 14 amino acids. V gave up 3 bases and J gave up 1 base, with 9 bases separating them. The CDR3 loop is CASSLQRRNTEAFF. As DNA, the CDR3 is TGTGCCAGCAGTTTGCAGCGGCGGAACACTGAAGCTTTCTTT.

This clone was detected a few times. The CDR3 coding sequence is TGTGCCATCAGTGAAGCAGGGGCGAGCAATCAGCCCCAGCATTTT. It encodes CAISEAGASNQPQHF. This rearrangement joins TRBV10-3 to TRBJ1-5; D possibly corresponds to TRBD1 (6 bases). The CDR3 covers 15 residues. V was clipped by 3 bases and J by 1 base, with 10 bases between them. CDR1 is ENHRY, CDR2 SYGVKD, per germline.